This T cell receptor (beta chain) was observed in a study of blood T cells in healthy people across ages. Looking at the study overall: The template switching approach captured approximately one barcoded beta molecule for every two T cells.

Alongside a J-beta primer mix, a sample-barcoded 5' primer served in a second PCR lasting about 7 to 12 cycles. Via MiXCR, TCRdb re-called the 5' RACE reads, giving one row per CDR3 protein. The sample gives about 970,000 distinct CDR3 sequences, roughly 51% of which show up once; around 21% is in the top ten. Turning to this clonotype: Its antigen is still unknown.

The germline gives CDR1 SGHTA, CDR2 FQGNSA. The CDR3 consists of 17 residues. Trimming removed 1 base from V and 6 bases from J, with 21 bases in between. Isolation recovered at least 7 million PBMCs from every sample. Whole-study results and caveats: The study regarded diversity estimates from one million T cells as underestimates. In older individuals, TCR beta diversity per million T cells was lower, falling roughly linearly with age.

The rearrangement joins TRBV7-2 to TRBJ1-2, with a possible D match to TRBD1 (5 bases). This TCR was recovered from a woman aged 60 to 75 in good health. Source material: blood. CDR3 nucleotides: TGTGCCAGCAGCTTAGAGGCATCGCCGGGGCCCCTGGATGGCTACACCTTC. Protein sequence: CASSLEASPGPLDGYTF.